This record concerns one T cell receptor (beta chain) sequence. This record comes from a study of blood T cell repertoires in COVID-19. On the study more broadly: Some COVID-19 samples were acute and others convalescent; all came from the United States, Italy and Spain. PBMCs, B-cell-depleted T cells, or T cells were the source of the cDNA or gDNA that made up the material.

The authors' processing: Amplification of reference gene primers was used by the study to estimate nucleated cell counts. TCRdb keeps only in-frame clones here, not all; method: immunoSEQ multiplex PCR. Clonal size and the V and J genes are those of that table, whereas D and trimming came from the DNA. In the table there are approximately 250,000 clones, around 87% of which are singletons. CDR1 is MDHEN and CDR2 is SYDVKM in the germline V gene. Between the trimmed V and J ends, which lost 4 bases and 3 bases, there was a span of 12 bases. The CDR3 totals 15 residues. This receptor was obtained from a woman between 55 and 75 years old with COVID-19, enrolled during active disease. The sequencing input was peripheral blood. The chain employs TRBV28 and TRBJ2-2; D gene uncertain. CDR3 nucleotides: TGTGCCAGCAGTTCCCCTTACACCTACACCGGGGAGCTGTTTTTT. It encodes CASSSPYTYTGELFF. Full variable domain (missing parts from reference TRBV28 and TRBJ2-2): DVKVTQSSRYLVKRTGEKVFLECVQDMDHENMFWYRQDPGLGLRLIYFSYDVKMKEKGDIPEGYSVSREKKERFSLILESASTNQTSMYLCASSSPYTYTGELFFGEGSRLTVL.